This TCR beta chain was obtained from a study of blood T cell repertoires in COVID-19. This CDR3 region has 17 residues. With V trimmed by 1 base and J by 5 bases, 8 bases remained unmatched. Germline V CDR1 and CDR2: SGHRS, YFSETQ. The protocol was immunoSEQ multiplex PCR, while the TCRdb copy is restricted to in-frame clones and leaves out a portion. Among 150,000 to 180,000 clones, 75% to 80% were seen once, and the ten largest hold around 1.5%. This chain uses TRBV5-1 with TRBJ2-2; 10 nucleotides align to TRBD2. Sample: peripheral blood. The origin of this receptor is a man at least 80 years old with acute or convalescent COVID-19. In nucleotides, the CDR3 is TGCGCCAGCAGCTTGCTCGCTAGCGGGGGAACTACCGGGGAGCTGTTTTTT. Translating it yields CASSLLASGGTTGELFF.